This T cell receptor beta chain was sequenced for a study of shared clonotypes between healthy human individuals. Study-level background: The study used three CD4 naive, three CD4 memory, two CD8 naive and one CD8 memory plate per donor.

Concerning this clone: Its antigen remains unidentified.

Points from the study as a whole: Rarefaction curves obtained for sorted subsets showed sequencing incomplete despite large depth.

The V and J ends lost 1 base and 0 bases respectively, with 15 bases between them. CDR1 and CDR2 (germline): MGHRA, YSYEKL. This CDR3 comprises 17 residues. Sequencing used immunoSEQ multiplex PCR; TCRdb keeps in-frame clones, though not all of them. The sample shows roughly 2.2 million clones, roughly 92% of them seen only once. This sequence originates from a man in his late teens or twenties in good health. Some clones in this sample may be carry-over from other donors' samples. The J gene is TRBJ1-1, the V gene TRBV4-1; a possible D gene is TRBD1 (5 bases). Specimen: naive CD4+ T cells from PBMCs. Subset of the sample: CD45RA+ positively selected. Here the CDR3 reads CASSQAFKGRLNTEAFF. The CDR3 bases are TGCGCCAGCAGCCAAGCTTTTAAGGGACGCTTGAACACTGAAGCTTTCTTT.